This T cell receptor (beta chain) was retrieved from a study of cytomegalovirus exposure and HLA in healthy donors. The CDR3 contains 14 residues. V was cut by 5 bases and J by 0 bases, with 9 bases left in between. Germline V gives CDR1 SEHNR, CDR2 FQNEAQ (reference sequence). PCR primers comprised 60 Vbeta and 13 Jbeta primers. In the source study's methods: Approximately 11 million shared chains were among the about 80 million unique TCR beta chains that a later analysis counted. Repertoires were generated with immunoSEQ multiplex PCR, while TCRdb's copy carries only in-frame clones and drops some. V, J and clone size are taken as reported in that table, and D and trimming were inferred from the DNA itself. The data contain approximately 130,000 clones, around 83% of them singletons.

The TCR originated in a middle-aged man in good health and CMV-seronegative. This chain connects TRBV7-9 to TRBJ2-3; D is possibly TRBD1 (5 bases). What was sequenced was PBMCs. The CDR3 is CASSPRGSTDTQYF. The CDR3 DNA sequence: TGTGCCAGCAGCCCAAGGGGTAGCACAGATACGCAGTATTTT.